This T cell receptor (beta chain) was sequenced in a study of cytomegalovirus exposure and HLA in healthy donors. The study's findings and limits: Indistinguishable V segments, including TRBV6-2 and TRBV6-3, were excluded.

About this clone: Antigen unknown. The junction does not match germline at one end; this may be a read error. Other DNA sequences in this sample translate to the same CDR3.

The CDR3 consists of 17 residues. Looked up from germline, CDR1 is SGDLS and CDR2 is YYNGEE. It was with 60 Vbeta and 13 Jbeta primers that the PCR ran. Original analysis: Approximately 86 million unique TCR beta chains, roughly 11 million shared, were counted in a later analysis. Profiling relied on immunoSEQ multiplex PCR, and the TCRdb table lists in-frame clones only, not all of them. V, J and clone size reflect that table, while D and trimming were determined from the DNA. The repertoire has hundreds of thousands of clones, around 90% of them found once; the top ten carry roughly 2.1%. This receptor was taken from a woman in her late teens or twenties in good health and CMV-seronegative. Input material: PBMCs. The V call is TRBV9, the J call TRBJ1-6; 7 bases agree with TRBD1. CDR3 nucleotides: TGTGCCAGCAGCGTAGACGGAGGGGGCGGTTATAATTCCCCCCTCCACTTT. This encodes CASSVDGGGGYNSPLHF.